This entry features one TCR beta chain sequence. The antigen remains undetermined. The treatment here: oral pan-JAK inhibitor, 5-10 mg twice daily. V was cut by 4 bases and J by 7 bases, with 14 bases left in between. The V gene's germline CDR1 is SGHAT and CDR2 FQDESV (reference sequence). This CDR3 spans 14 amino acids. It was cDNA, reverse transcribed from extracted RNA, that served as the sequencing template. Sequenced by immunoSEQ multiplex PCR; TCRdb stores in-frame clones only, minus some. This sample has roughly 250,000 clones, with roughly 60% found just once. The sample originates from a study of CD8+ T cells in alopecia areata. Study-wide points: Uncertainty remains about how baseline CD8+ expansion links to response, with one nonresponder. Scalp clonality, together with expanded CD8+ clones among the top 100, fell significantly with tofacitinib. Patients shared TCRs less clearly than mice did, possibly for HLA-related reasons.

The chain couples TRBV11-1 to TRBJ2-1; perhaps TRBD2 as D (5 bases). The source is a human donor with alopecia areata. This material consisted of CD4+ T cells sorted from blood, taken at roughly week 52, from a patient treated with tofacitinib. For the CDR3, the DNA is TGTGCCAGCAGCTCCCCTCGGGGAACGAATGAGCAGTTCTTC. This translates into CASSSPRGTNEQFF.